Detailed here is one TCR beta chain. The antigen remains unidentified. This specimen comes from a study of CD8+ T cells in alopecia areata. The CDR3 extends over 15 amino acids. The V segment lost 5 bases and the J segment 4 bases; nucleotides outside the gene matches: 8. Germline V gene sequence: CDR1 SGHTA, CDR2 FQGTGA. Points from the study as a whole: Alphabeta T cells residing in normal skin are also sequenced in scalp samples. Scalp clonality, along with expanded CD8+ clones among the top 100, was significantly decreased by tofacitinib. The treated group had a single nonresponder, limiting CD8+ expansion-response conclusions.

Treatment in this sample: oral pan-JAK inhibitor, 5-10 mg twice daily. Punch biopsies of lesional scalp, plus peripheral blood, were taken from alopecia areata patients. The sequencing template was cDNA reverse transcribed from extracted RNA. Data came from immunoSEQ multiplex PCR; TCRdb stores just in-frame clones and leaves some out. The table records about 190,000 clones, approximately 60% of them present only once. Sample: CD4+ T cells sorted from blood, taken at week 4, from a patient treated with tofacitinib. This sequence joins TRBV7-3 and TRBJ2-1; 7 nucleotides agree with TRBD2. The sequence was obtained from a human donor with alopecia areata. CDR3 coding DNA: TGTGCCAGCAGCCCCGGACTAGTATCTTACAATGAGCAGTTCTTC. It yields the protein CASSPGLVSYNEQFF.